The 20 T cell receptor beta chains below were found in one sample sequenced in a study of blood T cell repertoires in COVID-19. The assay was immunoSEQ multiplex PCR, and TCRdb's table has in-frame clones only and misses some. The sample has roughly 42,000 clones; approximately 86% are singletons. What was sequenced was peripheral blood. All receptors come from a human donor in a cohort sampled during active COVID-19.

V and J are TRBV2 and TRBJ2-1; D is possibly TRBD1 (5 bases). This CDR3 region has 15 residues. Deletions cut 4 bases from V and 0 bases from J, with 10 bases between. Germline values: CDR1 SNHLY, CDR2 FYNNEI. CDR3 amino acids: CASSGWTTSYNEQFF. CDR3 nucleotide sequence: TGTGCCAGCAGTGGGTGGACAACCTCCTACAATGAGCAGTTCTTC.

The chain employs TRBV2 and TRBJ1-5; possible D gene TRBD1, 6 bases. Looked up from germline, CDR1 is SNHLY and CDR2 is FYNNEI. The CDR3 has 16 residues. The V end was cut by 4 bases, the J end by 2 bases, with 15 bases between. This CDR3 is CASSAGRGAGNQPQHF. The CDR3, as DNA: TGTGCCAGCAGTGCCGGCCGGGGGGCTGGCAATCAGCCCCAGCATTTT.

J is TRBJ2-7 and V is TRBV28; the match to TRBD1 covers 9 bases. V dropped 4 bases and J dropped 1; count of bases not matched to a gene: 8. This CDR3 contains 16 residues. The germline V gene has CDR1 MDHEN and CDR2 SYDVKM. DNA of the CDR3: TGTGCCAGCAGTTCGAGGGACAGGGCTCTTTCCTACGAGCAGTACTTC. Translating gives CASSSRDRALSYEQYF.

The chain combines TRBV5-1 with TRBJ1-3; D not certain. The CDR3 spans 13 residues. The V end lost 0 bases, the J end lost 8 bases, and 9 bases lay between the germline ends. In germline, CDR1 is SGHRS, CDR2 YFSETQ. For the CDR3, the DNA is TGCGCCAGCAGCTTGGAATCTGGGCACACCATATATTTT. Protein sequence: CASSLESGHTIYF.

The chain is built from TRBV3-1 (or the pseudogene TRBV3-2) and TRBJ2-2, with D possibly being TRBD1 (6 bases). Per the germline V gene, CDR1 is LGHDT and CDR2 is YNNKEL (reference sequence). The CDR3 length is 16 residues. V was shortened by 3 bases and J by 4 bases, with 15 bases between the two germline ends. Here the CDR3 reads CASSQGDIDPTGELFF. The CDR3 coding sequence is TGTGCCAGCAGCCAGGGGGACATTGATCCCACCGGGGAGCTGTTTTTT.

The chain has TRBV20-1 and TRBJ1-4; D not certain. V lost 3 bases to trimming and J lost 3 bases, with 14 bases between them. The germline V gene has CDR1 DFQATT and CDR2 SNEGSKA (reference sequence). This CDR3 contains 15 residues. CDR3 residues: CSASLQRVANEKLFF. The CDR3 coding sequence is TGCAGTGCTAGTCTACAGCGGGTGGCTAATGAAAAACTGTTTTTT.

This chain joins TRBV6-2 or TRBV6-3 and TRBJ2-2, with a tentative D call TRBD2 (5 bases). The CDR3 length is 15 residues. The V end lost 5 bases, the J end lost 5 bases, and 15 bases lay between the germline ends. Germline V gene sequence: CDR1 MNHEY, CDR2 SVGEGT. CDR3 in amino acids: CASSMFGSGTGELFF. Written as DNA, the CDR3 is TGTGCCAGCAGTATGTTTGGGTCGGGAACCGGGGAGCTGTTTTTT.

V is TRBV7-8 and J is TRBJ1-1, with D maybe TRBD1 (6 bases). From germline, CDR1 is SGHVS and CDR2 FQNEAQ. V gave up 2 bases and J gave up 1 base, with 11 bases separating them. The CDR3 spans 15 residues. This CDR3 is CASSLRVRGNTEAFF. As DNA, the CDR3 is TGTGCCAGCAGCTTAAGAGTCAGGGGGAACACTGAAGCTTTCTTT.

This clone occurred once. The chain joins TRBV29-1 to TRBJ2-5; 7 bases align to TRBD2. This CDR3 region has 14 residues. The V gene end was trimmed by 5 bases and the J gene end by 1 base; junction bases not matched to a gene: 7. Germline CDR1 is SQVTM and CDR2 is ANQGSEA. The CDR3 nucleotides are TGCAGCGTTCCCCAGCGGGGCCTCCAAGAGACCCAGTACTTC. Translation gives CSVPQRGLQETQYF. The full variable domain, in which reference TRBV29-1 and TRBJ2-5 provide the parts outside the CDR3, is SAVISQKPSRDICQRGTSLTIQCQVDSQVTMMFWYRQQPGQSLTLIATANQGSEATYESGFVIDKFPISRPNLTFSTLTVSNMSPEDSSIYLCSVPQRGLQETQYFGPGTRLLVL.

For this clone: One end of the junction varies from germline; a read error may be responsible. The V call is TRBV7-2, the J call TRBJ2-7; 9 nucleotides line up with TRBD2. Germline V gene sequence: CDR1 SGHTA, CDR2 FQGNSA. The CDR3 has 13 amino acids. CDR3 bases: TGTGCCAGCAGCCTAGCGGGGAGCTACGAGCAGTACTTC. It encodes CASSLAGSYEQYF.

The chain has TRBV7-3 and TRBJ2-1, with 13 nucleotides matching TRBD2. Germline V CDR1 and CDR2: SGHTA, FQGTGA. The CDR3 has 16 amino acids. V shed 5 bases, J shed 7 bases, and the junction held 8 bases outside the gene matches. CDR3 region: CASSPQGTSGANEQFF. The CDR3 nucleotides read TGTGCCAGCAGCCCCCAAGGGACTAGCGGGGCAAATGAGCAGTTCTTC. The complete variable domain, with remaining parts taken from reference TRBV7-3 and TRBJ2-1, reads GAGVSQTPSNKVTEKGKYVELRCDPISGHTALYWYRQSLGQGPEFLIYFQGTGAADDSGLPNDRFFAVRPEGSVSTLKIQRTERGDSAVYLCASSPQGTSGANEQFFGPGTRLTVL.

The chain employs TRBV4-1 and TRBJ2-5; the match to TRBD2 covers 9 bases. The CDR3 consists of 17 residues. The V gene's germline CDR1 is MGHRA and CDR2 YSYEKL. Trimming took 1 base from V and 4 from J; bases not matched to a gene: 10. CDR3 region: CASSQGWKAGGGETQYF. CDR3 coding DNA: TGCGCCAGCAGCCAAGGGTGGAAAGCGGGGGGAGGAGAGACCCAGTACTTC.

This sequence joins TRBV6-5 and TRBJ1-5; the D gene is possibly TRBD1 (6 bases). The V gene lost 6 bases and the J gene lost 5 bases, with 11 bases spanning the gap. The CDR3 consists of 13 residues. Germline loops: CDR1 MNHEY, CDR2 SVGAGI. The CDR3: CASRQGNDQPQHF. CDR3 DNA: TGTGCCAGCAGACAGGGTAACGATCAGCCCCAGCATTTT.

The chain couples TRBV6-2 or TRBV6-3 to TRBJ2-1; TRBD2 agrees at 7 bases. Germline V lookup: CDR1 MNHEY, CDR2 SVGEGT. The V gene end was trimmed by 2 bases and the J gene end by 10 bases; junction bases not matched to a gene: 8. The CDR3 is made up of 14 amino acids. CDR3 protein: CASSYVSGGSEQFF. DNA of the CDR3: TGTGCCAGCAGTTACGTTTCGGGGGGTAGCGAGCAGTTCTTC.

The rearrangement uses TRBV5-1 and TRBJ2-6, with a weak D call TRBD1 (6 bases). The CDR3 is made up of 17 amino acids. Germline lookup yields CDR1 SGHRS and CDR2 YFSETQ. Trimming removed 0 bases at V and 1 base at J, with 11 bases between. DNA of the CDR3: TGCGCCAGCAGCTTGGGGGACACAGTTTCTGGGGCCAACGTCCTGACTTTC. It yields the protein CASSLGDTVSGANVLTF.

CDR3 protein: CASSVIPEVANYGYTF. The DNA for the CDR3 is TGTGCCAGCAGTGTAATTCCTGAGGTAGCTAACTATGGCTACACCTTC. The chain has TRBV6-1 and TRBJ1-2; D remains unclear. V dropped 4 bases and J dropped 0 bases, with 15 bases sitting between them. This CDR3 is built from 16 residues. In germline, CDR1 is MNHNS, CDR2 SASEGT.

The chain joins TRBV3-1 (or the pseudogene TRBV3-2) to TRBJ1-6, with D tentatively TRBD1 (6 bases). The CDR3 loop spans 16 amino acids. In germline, CDR1 is LGHDT, CDR2 YNNKEL (reference sequence). V lost 7 bases and J 7 bases, leaving 20 bases between the germline ends. The CDR3 DNA sequence: TGTGCCAGCACCCTTGGAGGGGGGGCGAAGAATTCACCCCTCCACTTT. As protein: CASTLGGGAKNSPLHF.

The V call is TRBV2, the J call TRBJ1-5, with a possible D match to TRBD1 (5 bases). Germline lookup yields CDR1 SNHLY and CDR2 FYNNEI. The CDR3 runs 12 residues. The V and J ends lost 6 bases and 12 bases respectively, with 15 bases between them. CDR3 protein: CASSPGHLVQHF. Here the CDR3 DNA reads TGTGCCAGCAGCCCCGGACACCTGGTCCAGCATTTT.

The gene calls are TRBV5-5 and TRBJ2-3; D gene uncertain. CDR1 is SGHKS and CDR2 is YYEKEE in the germline V gene (reference sequence). V was cut by 0 bases and J by 0 bases, with 5 bases left in between. The CDR3 is 14 residues long. The CDR3 loop reads CASSLGPSTDTQYF. DNA for the CDR3: TGTGCCAGCAGCTTGGGTCCTAGCACAGATACGCAGTATTTT.

The chain couples TRBV10-1 to TRBJ2-3; 8 bases are a match to TRBD1. V was pared by 8 bases and J by 2 bases, with 9 bases of the junction left unmatched. CDR1 is WNHNN and CDR2 is SYGVQD in the germline V gene (reference sequence). The CDR3 spans 15 residues. The CDR3 nucleotides are TGCGCCAGCGGAGCCCGGGACAGGCTCACAGATACGCAGTATTTT. Amino acid sequence: CASGARDRLTDTQYF.